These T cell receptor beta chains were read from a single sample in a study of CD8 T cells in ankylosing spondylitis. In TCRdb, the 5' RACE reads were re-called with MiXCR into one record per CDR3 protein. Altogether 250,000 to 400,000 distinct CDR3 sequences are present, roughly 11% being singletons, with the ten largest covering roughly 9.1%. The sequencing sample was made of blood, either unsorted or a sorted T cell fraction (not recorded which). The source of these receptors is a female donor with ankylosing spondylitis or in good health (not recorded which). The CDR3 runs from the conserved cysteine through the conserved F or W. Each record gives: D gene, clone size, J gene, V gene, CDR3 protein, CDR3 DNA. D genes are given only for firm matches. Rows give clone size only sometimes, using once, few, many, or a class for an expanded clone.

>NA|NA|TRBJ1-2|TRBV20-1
CSAPEGGGLDYGYTF
TGCAGTGCTCCCGAGGGGGGGGGACTCGACTATGGCTACACCTTC
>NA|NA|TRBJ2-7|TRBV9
CASSTPGGHEQYF
TGTGCCAGCAGTACCCCCGGGGGGCACGAGCAGTACTTC
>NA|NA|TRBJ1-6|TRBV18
CASSPSAHNSPLHF
TGTGCCAGCTCACCTTCGGCGCATAATTCACCCCTCCACTTT
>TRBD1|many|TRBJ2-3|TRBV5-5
CASSTAGTGLISTDTQYF
TGTGCCAGCAGCACGGCCGGGACAGGGCTCATCAGCACAGATACGCAGTATTTT
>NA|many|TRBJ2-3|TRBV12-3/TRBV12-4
CASSPIGGLDTQYF
TGTGCCAGCAGCCCAATCGGAGGACTAGATACGCAGTATTTT
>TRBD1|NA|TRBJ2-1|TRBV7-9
CASSLGTGAVSEQFF
TGTGCCAGCAGCTTAGGGACAGGGGCTGTAAGTGAGCAGTTCTTC
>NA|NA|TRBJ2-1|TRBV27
CASSFTSWGSLYNEQFF
TGTGCCAGCAGTTTTACTAGCTGGGGGTCCCTCTACAATGAGCAGTTCTTC
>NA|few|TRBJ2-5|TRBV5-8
CASSLEGTSQETQYF
TGTGCCAGCAGCTTGGAGGGGACCAGCCAAGAGACCCAGTACTTC
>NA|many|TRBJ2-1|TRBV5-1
CASSLEGWNEQFF
TGCGCCAGCAGCTTGGAGGGGTGGAATGAGCAGTTCTTC
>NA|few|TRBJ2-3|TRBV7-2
CASSLVRGPDTQYF
TGTGCCAGCAGCTTGGTACGGGGCCCAGATACGCAGTATTTT
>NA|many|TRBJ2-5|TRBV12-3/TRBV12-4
CASSPGLQETQYF
TGTGCCAGCAGTCCCGGACTCCAAGAGACCCAGTACTTC
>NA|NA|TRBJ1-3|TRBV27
CASSGRSGNTIYF
TGTGCCAGCAGTGGGAGATCTGGAAACACCATATATTTT
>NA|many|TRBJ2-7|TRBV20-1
CSARDFYEQYF
TGCAGTGCTAGAGACTTCTACGAGCAGTACTTC
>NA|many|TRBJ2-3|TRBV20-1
CSVSSGTDTQYF
TGCAGTGTTTCAAGTGGGACAGATACGCAGTATTTT